Listed here are 10 T cell receptor beta chains from one sample, sequenced in a study of radiotherapy plus CTLA-4 blockade in lung cancer. The protocol was immunoSEQ multiplex PCR, while the TCRdb copy is restricted to in-frame clones and leaves out a portion. The data contain 30,000 to 45,000 clones, 55% to 80% of them singletons. Source: peripheral blood, taken from a patient treated with radiotherapy plus ipilimumab. The receptors originated from a human donor with non-small cell lung cancer who had stable disease on radiotherapy plus ipilimumab.

This clone appeared a single time. CDR3 sequence: CASSYSSGVGQKLFF. CDR3 bases: TGTGCCAGCAGTTACTCGTCAGGCGTCGGTCAAAAACTGTTTTTT. The chain is built from TRBV6-5 and TRBJ1-4; D unclear. This CDR3 is built from 15 residues. CDR1 and CDR2 from the germline V gene are MNHEY and SVGAGI. With 0 bases removed from V and 9 bases from J, the gap between germline ends came to 14 bases.

This CDR3 is CASSSTGVREAQYF. Here the CDR3 DNA reads TGTGCCAGTAGTTCAACAGGGGTACGTGAGGCCCAGTACTTC. J is TRBJ2-5 and V is TRBV19; 7 bases align to TRBD1. Germline trimming cut 5 bases from V and 9 bases from J; bases unmatched to any gene: 12. CDR1 is LNHDA, CDR2 SQIVND, per germline (reference sequence). The CDR3 runs 14 residues.

V gene TRBV27 combines with J gene TRBJ2-7, with D possibly TRBD1 on 7 matching bases. Germline V gene sequence: CDR1 MNHEY, CDR2 SMNVEV (reference sequence). This CDR3 is 14 amino acids long. Trimming removed 6 bases at V and 3 bases at J, with 15 bases between. CDR3 loop: CASRPRGTVYEQYF. The DNA for the CDR3 is TGTGCCAGCAGGCCCAGGGGGACTGTCTACGAGCAGTACTTC.

This chain connects TRBV19 to TRBJ2-1, with 8 nucleotides matching TRBD1. Germline lookup yields CDR1 LNHDA and CDR2 SQIVND (reference sequence). The CDR3 has 16 residues. J lost 9 bases, V lost 5 bases, and 15 bases had no gene match. The CDR3: CASSPLPLGQGGEQFF. The CDR3 DNA is TGTGCCAGTAGTCCTCTCCCCCTCGGACAGGGCGGTGAGCAGTTCTTC.

The chain links TRBV19 to TRBJ1-5; 8 bases line up with TRBD1. The CDR3 runs 13 residues. The ends lost 8 bases at V and 2 bases at J; junction bases unmatched: 2. Germline lookup yields CDR1 LNHDA and CDR2 SQIVND (reference sequence). CDR3 in amino acids: CASSDRGNQPQHF. The CDR3 DNA sequence: TGTGCCAGTTCGGACAGGGGCAATCAGCCCCAGCATTTT.

The chain combines TRBV19 with TRBJ2-7, with a possible D match to TRBD1 (7 bases). The CDR3 is made up of 14 amino acids. Trimming took off 0 bases at V and 2 bases at J, with 8 bases between the two ends. The germline V gene has CDR1 LNHDA and CDR2 SQIVND (reference sequence). CDR3 bases: TGTGCCAGTAGTATAGACAGGGGGGCCTACGAGCAGTACTTC. The encoded protein is CASSIDRGAYEQYF.

The chain employs TRBV6-5 and TRBJ1-5; D is unclear. This CDR3 has 14 residues. Germline V lookup: CDR1 MNHEY, CDR2 SVGAGI. V was shortened by 5 bases and J by 1 base, with 9 bases between the two germline ends. DNA for the CDR3: TGTGCCAGCAGTGAGGCGAACAGCAATCAGCCCCAGCATTTT. Translated: CASSEANSNQPQHF.

The rearrangement uses TRBV6-1 and TRBJ1-4; unclear D gene. This CDR3 comprises 13 residues. Germline lookup yields CDR1 MNHNS and CDR2 SASEGT. The V gene lost 9 bases and the J gene lost 8 bases, with 16 bases spanning the gap. CDR3 protein: CASDSGRREKLFF. In DNA form, the CDR3 reads TGTGCCAGTGATTCGGGAAGAAGGGAAAAACTGTTTTTT.

The genes are TRBV18 and TRBJ2-3, with TRBD2 matching 9 bases. CDR3 length equals 22 residues. The germline gives CDR1 KGHSH, CDR2 LQKENI. The trim removed 1 base at V and 3 bases at J, leaving 23 bases unmatched. CDR3 nucleotide sequence: TGTGCCAGCTCACCACGACACGTGGATCGACAGCGGGGGGCCGGAAAGACAGATACGCAGTATTTT. This translates into CASSPRHVDRQRGAGKTDTQYF.

The CDR3 DNA reads TGTGCCAGCAAAGGGCAGGGGGTCTATCAGCCCCAGCATTTT. It codes for CASKGQGVYQPQHF. The gene calls are TRBV2 and TRBJ1-5; 7 bases are a match to TRBD1. CDR3 size: 14 residues. CDR1 is SNHLY, CDR2 FYNNEI, per germline. With V trimmed by 7 bases and J by 5 bases, 8 bases remained unmatched.